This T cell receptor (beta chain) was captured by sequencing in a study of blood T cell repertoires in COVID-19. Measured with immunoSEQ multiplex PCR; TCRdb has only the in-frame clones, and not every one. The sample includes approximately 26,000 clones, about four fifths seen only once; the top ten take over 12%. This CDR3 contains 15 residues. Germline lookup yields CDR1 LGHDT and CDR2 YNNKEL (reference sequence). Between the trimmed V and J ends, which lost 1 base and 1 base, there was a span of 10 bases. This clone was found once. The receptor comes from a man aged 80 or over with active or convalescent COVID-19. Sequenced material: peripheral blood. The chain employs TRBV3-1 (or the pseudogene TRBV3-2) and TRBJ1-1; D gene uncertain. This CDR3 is CASSQGGGWNTEAFF. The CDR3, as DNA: TGTGCCAGCAGCCAAGGCGGAGGTTGGAACACTGAAGCTTTCTTT.